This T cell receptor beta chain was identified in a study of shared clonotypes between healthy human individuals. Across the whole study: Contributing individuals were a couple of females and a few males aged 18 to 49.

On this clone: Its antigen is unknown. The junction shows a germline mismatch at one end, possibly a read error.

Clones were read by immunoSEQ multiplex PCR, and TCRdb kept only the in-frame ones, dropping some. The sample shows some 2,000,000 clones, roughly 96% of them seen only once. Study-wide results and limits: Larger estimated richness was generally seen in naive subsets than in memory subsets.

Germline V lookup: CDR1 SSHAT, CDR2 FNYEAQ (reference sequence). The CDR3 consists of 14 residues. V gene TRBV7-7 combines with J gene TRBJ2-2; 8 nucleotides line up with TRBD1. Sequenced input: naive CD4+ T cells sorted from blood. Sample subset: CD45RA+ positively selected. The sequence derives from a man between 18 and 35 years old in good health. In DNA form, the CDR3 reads TGTGCTAGCAGCTTAGGACAGGGCACCGGGGAGCTGTTTTTT. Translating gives CASSLGQGTGELFF. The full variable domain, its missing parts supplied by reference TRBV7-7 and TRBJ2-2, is GAGVSQSPRYKVTKRGQDVTLRCDPISSHATLYWYQQALGQGPEFLTYFNYEAQPDKSGLPSDRFSAERPEGSISTLTIQRTEQRDSAMYRCASSLGQGTGELFFGEGSRLTVL.